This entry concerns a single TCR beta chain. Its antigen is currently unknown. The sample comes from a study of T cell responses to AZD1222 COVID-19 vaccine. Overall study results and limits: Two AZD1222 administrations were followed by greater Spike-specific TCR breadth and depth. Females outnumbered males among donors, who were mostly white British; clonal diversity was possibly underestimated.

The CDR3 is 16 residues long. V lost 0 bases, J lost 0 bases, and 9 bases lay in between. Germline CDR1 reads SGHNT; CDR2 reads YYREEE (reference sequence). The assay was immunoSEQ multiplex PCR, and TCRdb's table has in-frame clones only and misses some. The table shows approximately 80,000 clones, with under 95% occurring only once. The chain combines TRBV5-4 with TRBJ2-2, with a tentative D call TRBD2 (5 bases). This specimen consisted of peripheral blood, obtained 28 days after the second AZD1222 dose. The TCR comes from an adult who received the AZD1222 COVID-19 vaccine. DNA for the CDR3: TGTGCCAGCAGCTTGGACCTAGCCGCGAACACCGGGGAGCTGTTTTTT. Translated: CASSLDLAANTGELFF.